The 32 T cell receptor beta chains listed next were all sequenced from one sample in a study of metastatic and nonmetastatic thyroid tumors. TCRdb reprocessed the PCR reads via MiXCR. The data contain tens of thousands of clones, around a sixth of them singletons. Thyroid surgery was performed in patients who had received no treatment beforehand. Sample: blood. These receptors were taken from a female donor with papillary thyroid cancer or a benign thyroid nodule (not recorded which). Some clones in this sample may be carry-over from other donors' samples.

This clone has a count of ten or more. The V gene is TRBV11-1, the J gene TRBJ2-1, with a weak D call TRBD1 (6 bases). The V and J ends lost 1 base and 3 bases respectively, with 10 bases between them. There are 15 residues in the CDR3. CDR1 is SGHAT, CDR2 FQDESV, per germline (reference sequence). This CDR3 reads CASSLGTASYNEQFF. As DNA, the CDR3 is TGTGCCAGCAGCTTAGGGACAGCCAGCTACAATGAGCAGTTCTTC.

This clone occurred many times. This CDR3 is CASSQEVGPGNEQFF. DNA for the CDR3: TGCGCCAGCAGCCAAGAGGTGGGGCCGGGCAATGAGCAGTTCTTC. The V call is TRBV4-1, the J call TRBJ2-1; possible D gene TRBD1, 5 bases. Germline CDR1 reads MGHRA; CDR2 reads YSYEKL. V dropped 0 bases and J dropped 6 bases, with 12 bases sitting between them. The CDR3 runs 15 residues.

There are many counts of this clone. This clone may be a read error of a much larger clone one base away. J is TRBJ1-1 and V is TRBV10-3; 7 bases match TRBD1. This CDR3 is 14 amino acids long. Germline CDR1 ENHRY, CDR2 SYGVKD. Germline trimming cut 6 bases from V and 3 bases from J; bases unmatched to any gene: 7. The CDR3 is CAIRADRVDTEAFF. The CDR3 DNA is TGTGCCATCAGGGCTGACAGGGTCGACACTGAAGCTTTCTTT.

This clone has ten or more counts. This chain joins TRBV6-4 and TRBJ2-1; tentative D call: TRBD2 (7 bases). CDR1 and CDR2 (germline): MRHNA, SNTAGT. Trimming removed 2 bases from V and 6 bases from J, with 14 bases in between. CDR3 length equals 15 residues. In DNA form, the CDR3 reads TGTGCCAGCAGTGACGGGTCCGGGGGGCCCAATGAGCAGTTCTTC. Translated: CASSDGSGGPNEQFF.

The chain joins TRBV5-1 to TRBJ2-7; TRBD1 is a possible D gene (6 bases). V was clipped by 3 bases and J by 3 bases, with 16 bases between them. CDR3 size: 15 residues. CDR1 is SGHRS and CDR2 is YFSETQ in the germline V gene. Here the CDR3 reads CASSSRTEVVYEQYF. CDR3 DNA: TGCGCCAGCAGCTCAAGGACAGAAGTAGTCTACGAGCAGTACTTC.

This clone was counted a few times. The chain links TRBV28 to TRBJ2-5, with TRBD1 matching 7 bases. CDR1 and CDR2 (germline): MDHEN, SYDVKM. Germline trimming cut 6 bases from V and 5 bases from J; bases unmatched to any gene: 15. CDR3 length: 16 residues. The CDR3 nucleotides are TGTGCCAGCAGCCAATCAGCCACAGGGGTCGGGGAGACCCAGTACTTC. It codes for CASSQSATGVGETQYF. The whole variable domain, filled in from reference TRBV28 and TRBJ2-5, reads DVKVTQSSRYLVKRTGEKVFLECVQDMDHENMFWYRQDPGLGLRLIYFSYDVKMKEKGDIPEGYSVSREKKERFSLILESASTNQTSMYLCASSQSATGVGETQYFGPGTRLLVL.

At least ten counts were recorded for this clone. Distinct nucleotide sequences in the sample also encode this CDR3. The chain is built from TRBV5-1 and TRBJ2-3; possibly TRBD1 for D (5 bases). The germline V gene encodes CDR1 SGHRS and CDR2 YFSETQ. Trimming removed 4 bases from V and 3 bases from J, with 15 bases in between. CDR3 length: 15 amino acids. The CDR3 DNA reads as TGCGCCAGCAGCGAGAGACAGACTGGTACAGATACGCAGTATTTT. It is translated as CASSERQTGTDTQYF. The variable domain in full, with the rest retrieved from reference TRBV5-1 and TRBJ2-3, is KAGVTQTPRYLIKTRGQQVTLSCSPISGHRSVSWYQQTPGQGLQFLFEYFSETQRNKGNFPGRFSGRQFSNSRSEMNVSTLELGDSALYLCASSERQTGTDTQYFGPGTRLTVL.

The genes are TRBV6-2 or TRBV6-3 and TRBJ2-5; 8 nucleotides align to TRBD1. Germline V gives CDR1 MNHEY, CDR2 SVGEGT. This CDR3 has 12 residues. For the CDR3, the DNA is TGTGTCAACATGGACAGGGAAGAGACCCAGTACTTC. It translates to CVNMDREETQYF.

This clone is medium-sized by share. This chain connects TRBV28 to TRBJ1-6; no clear D gene. The germline CDR1 and CDR2 sequences are MDHEN and SYDVKM. The V gene lost 8 bases and the J gene lost 10 bases, with 12 bases spanning the gap. The CDR3 has 12 residues. The DNA for the CDR3 is TGTGCCAGCCTCGTGGTGGGGTCACCCCTCCACTTT. As protein: CASLVVGSPLHF. Variable domain in full (rest from reference TRBV28 and TRBJ1-6): DVKVTQSSRYLVKRTGEKVFLECVQDMDHENMFWYRQDPGLGLRLIYFSYDVKMKEKGDIPEGYSVSREKKERFSLILESASTNQTSMYLCASLVVGSPLHFGNGTRLTVT.

The genes are TRBV15 and TRBJ2-7, with TRBD2 matching over 7 bases. There are 13 residues in the CDR3. Trimming cost V 2 bases and J 7 bases; bases outside gene matches: 5. Per the germline V gene, CDR1 is LNHNV and CDR2 is YYDKDF (reference sequence). DNA of the CDR3: TGTGCCACCAGCAGAATTGCGGGGGAAGAGCAGTACTTC. The encoded protein is CATSRIAGEEQYF.

This clone has more than one count but fewer than ten. The J gene is TRBJ2-1, the V gene TRBV18; D ambiguous. Germline CDR1 KGHSH, CDR2 LQKENI. This CDR3 has 15 amino acids. Between the trimmed V and J ends, which lost 4 bases and 5 bases, there was a span of 15 bases. CDR3 in DNA: TGTGCCAGCTCACGGTCTAGGACCAACGACAATGAGCAGTTCTTC. This gives the protein CASSRSRTNDNEQFF.

This chain connects TRBV6-5 to TRBJ2-7, with 7 bases matching TRBD2. Germline lookup yields CDR1 MNHEY and CDR2 SVGAGI. This CDR3 has 15 amino acids. V was clipped by 4 bases and J by 2 bases; unmatched bases: 8. The CDR3 nucleotides are TGTGCCAGCAGTTCCGAAACCGGGACTACCTACGAGCAGTACTTC. This gives the protein CASSSETGTTYEQYF.

Ten or more counts support this clone. This chain links TRBV9 with TRBJ2-2; D ambiguous. CDR3 size: 13 residues. Germline lookup yields CDR1 SGDLS and CDR2 YYNGEE. V was cut by 2 bases and J by 4 bases, with 6 bases left in between. The CDR3 loop is CASSVWGTGELFF. Written as DNA, the CDR3 is TGTGCCAGCAGCGTCTGGGGCACCGGGGAGCTGTTTTTT.

This clone was detected many times. The chain combines TRBV20-1 with TRBJ2-1; D ambiguous. The germline V and J ends were trimmed by 3 bases and 8 bases, with 17 bases remaining between them. Germline-derived CDR1 and CDR2 are DFQATT and SNEGSKA (reference sequence). CDR3 length: 14 amino acids. The CDR3 DNA sequence: TGCAGTGCTAGCCCCGTTTTTAGGGCCGATGAGCAGTTCTTC. Its protein is CSASPVFRADEQFF.

This clone was detected ten times or more. The chain is built from TRBV6-6 and TRBJ2-1, with a possible D match to TRBD2 (6 bases). The CDR3 is 16 residues long. CDR1 is MNHNY, CDR2 SVGAGI, per germline (reference sequence). The V gene lost 1 base and the J gene lost 2 bases, with 12 bases spanning the gap. CDR3 DNA: TGTGCCAGCAGTTACTTAGCGGCCCAACCCTACAATGAGCAGTTCTTC. This encodes CASSYLAAQPYNEQFF.

There are many counts of this clone. The chain links TRBV12-3 or TRBV12-4 to TRBJ1-4; 9 bases agree with TRBD1. The CDR3 runs 15 residues. V lost 1 base and J lost 6; bases outside the gene matches: 3. This chain's CDR3 is CASSLVDRGYEKLFF. For the CDR3, the DNA is TGTGCCAGCAGTTTAGTGGACAGGGGATATGAAAAACTGTTTTTT.

This clone was detected many times. This chain uses TRBV7-9 with TRBJ1-6; D unclear. The V end lost 3 bases, the J end lost 10 bases, and 10 bases lay between the germline ends. This CDR3 is built from 13 residues. CDR1 and CDR2 (germline): SEHNR, FQNEAQ (reference sequence). The CDR3: CASSFSGSSPLHF. The CDR3 DNA follows: TGTGCCAGCAGCTTTTCGGGTAGCTCACCCCTCCACTTT.

The gene calls are TRBV4-3 and TRBJ1-1; D gene ambiguous. The CDR3 loop spans 17 amino acids. CDR1 and CDR2 (germline): LGHNA, YSLEER. V gave up 0 bases and J gave up 5 bases, with 19 bases separating them. CDR3 loop: CASSQEFKGPGTTEAFF. In DNA form, the CDR3 reads TGCGCCAGCAGCCAAGAGTTTAAGGGTCCTGGCACGACTGAAGCTTTCTTT.

This clone came up many times. The genes are TRBV28 and TRBJ2-4, with a possible D match to TRBD2 (6 bases). The CDR3 runs to 15 residues. V gave up 6 bases and J gave up 0 bases, with 12 bases separating them. Germline V CDR1 and CDR2: MDHEN, SYDVKM. The CDR3 bases are TGTGCCAGCAGCGTTGGCGGGGTAGCCAAAAACATTCAGTACTTC. This encodes CASSVGGVAKNIQYF.

This clone was recorded many times. This chain links TRBV5-4 with TRBJ2-1; a weak D match, TRBD2 (5 bases). Germline-derived CDR1 and CDR2 are SGHNT and YYREEE (reference sequence). The CDR3 spans 12 residues. Trimming took 4 bases from V and 10 from J, leaving 12 bases between them. This CDR3 reads CASSPSGNEQFF. As DNA, the CDR3 is TGTGCCAGCAGCCCCTCCGGGAACGAGCAGTTCTTC.

This clone occurred many times. V and J are TRBV28 and TRBJ2-1; D may be TRBD2 (6 bases). With 5 bases removed from V and 4 bases from J, the gap between germline ends came to 18 bases. The CDR3 spans 16 residues. Germline assignment: CDR1 MDHEN and CDR2 SYDVKM. CDR3 nucleotides: TGTGCCAGCAGTCTCCTAGGCGGGGCGGGTTACAATGAGCAGTTCTTC. Its protein product is CASSLLGGAGYNEQFF.

This clone is labeled medium-sized. The chain recombines TRBV6-1 with TRBJ1-2; a possible D gene is TRBD1 (5 bases). Germline CDR1 MNHNS, CDR2 SASEGT. The CDR3 runs to 14 residues. Trimming shortened V by 2 bases and J by 7 bases, and 14 bases separated the two germline ends. The CDR3 DNA follows: TGTGCCAGCAGTGAACTCGGGGGAAGCGTTGGCTACACCTTC. It is translated as CASSELGGSVGYTF.

This clone was seen ten or more times. The chain employs TRBV6-4 and TRBJ2-5, with 7 bases identical to TRBD2. V dropped 2 bases and J dropped 1; count of bases not matched to a gene: 4. In germline, CDR1 is MRHNA, CDR2 SNTAGT. The CDR3 runs 15 residues. CDR3 sequence: CASSDKAGSQETQYF. The DNA of the CDR3 is TGTGCCAGCAGTGACAAAGCGGGGAGCCAAGAGACCCAGTACTTC.

This clone is judged medium-sized. This chain uses TRBV6-5 with TRBJ2-7, with D possibly matching TRBD2 (6 bases). Trimming took off 2 bases at V and 3 bases at J, with 11 bases between the two ends. Germline V gene data show CDR1 as MNHEY and CDR2 as SVGAGI. The CDR3 extends over 14 amino acids. The chain's CDR3 is CASSYGGTDYEQYF. The DNA for the CDR3 is TGTGCCAGCAGTTACGGTGGGACTGACTACGAGCAGTACTTC.

The V and J genes are TRBV14 and TRBJ2-3; D may be TRBD1 (5 bases). CDR1 is SGHDN and CDR2 is FVKESK in the germline V gene. Trimming pared 4 bases from V and 4 bases from J, leaving 12 bases between. The length of the CDR3 is 14 residues. CDR3 in amino acids: CASSLQGGPDTQYF. The CDR3 DNA follows: TGTGCCAGCAGCCTCCAGGGTGGTCCAGATACGCAGTATTTT.

This clone came up many times. The chain carries TRBV9 and TRBJ1-1; no firm D call. Looked up from germline, CDR1 is SGDLS and CDR2 is YYNGEE. The CDR3 contains 14 residues. Trimming shortened V by 4 bases and J by 1 base, and 11 bases separated the two germline ends. CDR3 region: CASSNGISNTEAFF. The CDR3 bases are TGTGCCAGCAGCAACGGGATTTCGAACACTGAAGCTTTCTTT.

This clone was counted ten times or more. The J gene is TRBJ2-2, the V gene TRBV10-3; 8 bases agree with TRBD1. The V and J ends lost 0 bases and 7 bases, in that order; junction bases with no gene match: 10. CDR1 and CDR2 from the germline V gene are ENHRY and SYGVKD. The length of the CDR3 is 17 residues. The CDR3 coding sequence is TGTGCCATCAGTGAGTCGAAACCGACAGGGGCGGGCGGGGAGCTGTTTTTT. Encoded protein: CAISESKPTGAGGELFF.

This clone is labeled medium-sized. V usage is TRBV2 and J usage is TRBJ1-3, with no clear D. The germline CDR1 and CDR2 sequences are SNHLY and FYNNEI. Trimming stripped 5 bases from V and 14 bases from J, with 13 bases between. The CDR3 is made up of 11 amino acids. The CDR3 coding sequence is TGTGCCAGCAGTTCTCAGGCGATTGTATATTTT. Translating gives CASSSQAIVYF. The full variable domain, in which reference TRBV2 and TRBJ1-3 provide the parts outside the CDR3, is EPEVTQTPSHQVTQMGQEVILRCVPISNHLYFYWYRQILGQKVEFLVSFYNNEISEKSEIFDDQFSVERPDGSNFTLKIRSTKLEDSAMYFCASSSQAIVYFGEGSWLTVV.

This clone is deemed medium-sized. The V and J genes are TRBV10-1 and TRBJ1-1; no definite D call. This CDR3 is 13 amino acids long. Germline lookup yields CDR1 WNHNN and CDR2 SYGVQD (reference sequence). V lost 4 bases and J lost 1, with 7 bases in between. DNA for the CDR3: TGCGCCAGCAGTGGTCCGGCGAACACTGAAGCTTTCTTT. Its protein product is CASSGPANTEAFF.

This clone has a count of ten or more. The chain combines TRBV9 with TRBJ2-1; 7 nucleotides line up with TRBD2. This CDR3 has 14 residues. Germline V gene sequence: CDR1 SGDLS, CDR2 YYNGEE. The V and J ends lost 0 bases and 10 bases, in that order; junction bases with no gene match: 7. CDR3 loop: CASSVGGGAKEQFF. The CDR3 region has the DNA TGTGCCAGCAGCGTAGGCGGGGGTGCTAAGGAGCAGTTCTTC. Full variable domain (remainder filled in from reference TRBV9 and TRBJ2-1): DSGVTQTPKHLITATGQRVTLRCSPRSGDLSVYWYQQSLDQGLQFLIQYYNGEERAKGNILERFSAQQFPDLHSELNLSSLELGDSALYFCASSVGGGAKEQFFGPGTRLTVL.

In its sample, this clone was seen many times. J is TRBJ1-5 and V is TRBV20-1, with a possible D match to TRBD1 (6 bases). V was trimmed by 7 bases and J by 2 bases, leaving 15 bases between them. The CDR3 length is 14 residues. CDR1 is DFQATT and CDR2 is SNEGSKA in the germline V gene (reference sequence). The CDR3 sequence: CSGTDTSGNQPQHF. In DNA, the CDR3 is TGCAGTGGGACAGACACTTCTGGCAATCAGCCCCAGCATTTT.

By proportion, this clone is medium-sized. V is TRBV12-3 or TRBV12-4 and J is TRBJ2-7; D unresolved. V gave up 5 bases and J gave up 1 base, with 3 bases separating them. This CDR3 region has 11 residues. The CDR3 loop reads CASSHSYEQYF. For the CDR3, the DNA is TGTGCCAGCAGTCATTCCTACGAGCAGTACTTC.